Shown below are 31 T cell receptor beta chains from a single sample sequenced in a study of T cell responses to AZD1222 COVID-19 vaccine. This table comes from immunoSEQ multiplex PCR, and its TCRdb copy is limited to in-frame clones, with some not included. The sample records more than 150,000 clones, 85% to 95% being singletons. Material: peripheral blood, obtained 28 days after the second AZD1222 dose. These TCRs come from an adult who received the AZD1222 COVID-19 vaccine.

The chain is built from TRBV6-5 and TRBJ2-7, with 10 bases identical to TRBD1. Trimming removed 11 bases from V and 5 bases from J; junction bases left unmatched: 12. The V gene's germline CDR1 is MNHEY and CDR2 SVGAGI. The CDR3 runs to 14 residues. CDR3 DNA sequence: TGTGCCGCTTATACCCCGGGACAGGGGAACGAGCAGTACTTC. As protein: CAAYTPGQGNEQYF.

The chain links TRBV27 to TRBJ1-5; D gene ambiguous. This CDR3 region has 13 residues. Germline V CDR1 and CDR2: MNHEY, SMNVEV (reference sequence). The V end was cut by 3 bases, the J end by 4 bases, with 7 bases between. CDR3 sequence reads: CASSLNRNQPQHF. Written as DNA, the CDR3 is TGTGCCAGCAGTTTGAACCGGAATCAGCCCCAGCATTTT.

V and J are TRBV2 and TRBJ1-1; D is undetermined. CDR3 length: 12 residues. Germline CDR1 is SNHLY and CDR2 is FYNNEI. With 5 bases removed from V and 7 bases from J, the gap between germline ends came to 11 bases. The CDR3 DNA reads TGTGCCAGCAGTAGGACGGGAAGTGAAGCTTTCTTT. Translated, it gives CASSRTGSEAFF.

The chain employs TRBV5-1 and TRBJ2-1, with 7 bases that match TRBD2. J gave up 9 bases and V 4 bases, and 13 bases lay outside the gene matches. This CDR3 has 15 amino acids. Germline V CDR1 and CDR2: SGHRS, YFSETQ. CDR3 DNA sequence: TGCGCCAGCAGCGGACAAAGGACTAGTGGACCTGAGCAGTTCTTC. It specifies CASSGQRTSGPEQFF.

This clone was recorded once. The rearrangement uses TRBV6-5 and TRBJ1-1; D remains unclear. Between the trimmed V and J ends, which lost 6 bases and 0 bases, there was a span of 8 bases. The CDR3 extends over 13 amino acids. Germline V gives CDR1 MNHEY, CDR2 SVGAGI. This CDR3 is CASRFTLNTEAFF. The DNA for the CDR3 is TGTGCCAGCAGGTTCACCCTGAACACTGAAGCTTTCTTT.

This chain's CDR3 is CASSRRDGRPQHF. CDR3 DNA: TGTGCCAGCAGCCGACGGGACGGGCGGCCCCAGCATTTT. The chain links TRBV6-5 to TRBJ1-5; possibly TRBD1 for D (5 bases). The germline V gene encodes CDR1 MNHEY and CDR2 SVGAGI. V was shortened by 6 bases and J by 9 bases, with 15 bases between the two germline ends. The CDR3 length is 13 residues.

The CDR3 here is CASSGVGKLFF. DNA of the CDR3: TGCGCCAGCTCGGGGGTCGGAAAACTGTTTTTT. The V and J genes are TRBV4-1 and TRBJ1-4; D perhaps matches TRBD1 (5 bases). Looked up from germline, CDR1 is MGHRA and CDR2 is YSYEKL. The CDR3 spans 11 residues. V lost 8 bases to trimming and J lost 10 bases, with 11 bases between them.

V usage is TRBV27 and J usage is TRBJ1-4, with 10 bases that match TRBD1. The CDR3 has 17 amino acids. Trimming removed 5 bases from V and 3 bases from J; junction bases left unmatched: 9. Per germline, CDR1 MNHEY and CDR2 SMNVEV (reference sequence). This CDR3 is CASSRRTGGSPNEKLFF. CDR3 nucleotides: TGTGCCAGCAGTCGCCGGACAGGGGGTTCCCCTAATGAAAAACTGTTTTTT. The whole variable domain, filled in from reference TRBV27 and TRBJ1-4, reads EAQVTQNPRYLITVTGKKLTVTCSQNMNHEYMSWYRQDPGLGLRQIYYSMNVEVTDKGDVPEGYKVSRKEKRNFPLILESPSPNQTSLYFCASSRRTGGSPNEKLFFGSGTQLSVL.

CDR3 in DNA: TGTGCCAGCAGTTCCCGGACGGATAACTATGGCTACACCTTC. Residues: CASSSRTDNYGYTF. This chain links TRBV6-5 with TRBJ1-2; unclear D gene. There are 14 residues in the CDR3. Per the germline V gene, CDR1 is MNHEY and CDR2 is SVGAGI. V lost 4 bases, J lost 1 base, and 10 bases lay in between.

This rearrangement joins TRBV27 to TRBJ1-4; 9 bases are a match to TRBD1. V was clipped by 5 bases and J by 8 bases; unmatched bases: 12. CDR3 length: 16 amino acids. Germline V gene sequence: CDR1 MNHEY, CDR2 SMNVEV (reference sequence). CDR3 DNA: TGTGCCAGCAGTCCTGGGGTCGGGACAGGGAACGAAAAACTGTTTTTT. Encoded protein: CASSPGVGTGNEKLFF.

V is TRBV5-4 and J is TRBJ1-4; D call uncertain. The CDR3 length is 13 residues. The V end lost 0 bases, the J end lost 5 bases, and 5 bases lay between the germline ends. Germline CDR1 reads SGHNT; CDR2 reads YYREEE (reference sequence). DNA for the CDR3: TGTGCCAGCAGCTTGGCGGGGAATGAAAAACTGTTTTTT. It encodes CASSLAGNEKLFF.

V gene TRBV6-5 combines with J gene TRBJ2-7; TRBD1 matches 9 bases. The junction had 6 bases not matched to a gene; V was cut back by 4 bases and J by 5 bases. The CDR3 totals 14 residues. Germline V gives CDR1 MNHEY, CDR2 SVGAGI. The CDR3 bases are TGTGCCAGCAGTTCACGGACAGGGGACAACGAGCAGTACTTC. Amino acid sequence: CASSSRTGDNEQYF.

The V gene is TRBV28, the J gene TRBJ2-3; 7 bases are a match to TRBD1. Germline loops: CDR1 MDHEN, CDR2 SYDVKM. Germline trimming cut 6 bases from V and 2 bases from J; bases unmatched to any gene: 11. This CDR3 comprises 16 residues. CDR3 region: CASRVPGQAYTDTQYF. In DNA form, the CDR3 reads TGTGCCAGCAGGGTACCAGGACAGGCCTACACAGATACGCAGTATTTT.

About this clone: One end of the junction varies from germline; a read error may be responsible. The rearrangement uses TRBV7-7 and TRBJ1-3; D might be TRBD1 (5 bases). The CDR3 is 19 amino acids. Germline assignment: CDR1 SSHAT and CDR2 FNYEAQ (reference sequence). The CDR3 nucleotides read TGTGCTAGCAGCCACCGGGGCGGACGCTTATCTAAATCTGGAAACACCATATATTTT. Translating gives CASSHRGGRLSKSGNTIYF.

In its sample, this clone was seen a few times. This rearrangement joins TRBV18 to TRBJ1-1; D may be TRBD1 (6 bases). Trimming removed 3 bases from V and 8 bases from J, with 13 bases in between. Germline V lookup: CDR1 KGHSH, CDR2 LQKENI. The CDR3 consists of 13 residues. For the CDR3, the DNA is TGTGCCAGCTCACCTCGTTCTGGGGGCGAAGCTTTCTTT. Its protein is CASSPRSGGEAFF.

This clone turned up a few times. The chain links TRBV6-4 to TRBJ2-1; 7 nucleotides align to TRBD2. CDR3 length: 13 residues. Losses at the gene ends were 7 bases for V and 5 bases for J; bases not matched to a gene: 5. Germline V gives CDR1 MRHNA, CDR2 SNTAGT. The CDR3 nucleotides are TGTGCCAGCACCCTCAGCGGGAACAATGAGCAGTTCTTC. It encodes CASTLSGNNEQFF.

The chain uses TRBV3-1 (or the pseudogene TRBV3-2) and TRBJ2-5, with 7 positions matching TRBD2. CDR1 is LGHDT and CDR2 is YNNKEL in the germline V gene (reference sequence). The CDR3 has 15 amino acids. Unmatched junction bases numbered 9, after V lost 1 base and J lost 7 bases. The CDR3 loop reads CASSQASAGVGTQYF. In nucleotides, the CDR3 is TGTGCCAGCAGCCAAGCGAGCGCGGGGGTGGGGACCCAGTACTTC.

V usage is TRBV5-1 and J usage is TRBJ2-3, with D perhaps assigned TRBD1 or TRBD2 (5 bases each). The germline V gene encodes CDR1 SGHRS and CDR2 YFSETQ. This CDR3 has 14 residues. The V end was cut by 4 bases, the J end by 6 bases, with 15 bases between. The CDR3 sequence is CASSPGTSLDTQYF. The CDR3 nucleotides are TGCGCCAGCAGCCCCGGGACGTCTTTGGATACGCAGTATTTT.

This chain joins TRBV10-3 and TRBJ1-5; D gene uncertain. V lost 6 bases, J lost 6 bases, and 12 bases lay in between. The CDR3 runs 13 residues. Germline values: CDR1 ENHRY, CDR2 SYGVKD. The CDR3 DNA sequence: TGTGCCATCAGAGACAAAGACGGTCAGCCCCAGCATTTT. The encoded protein is CAIRDKDGQPQHF.

The chain has TRBV19 and TRBJ2-3; 8 nucleotides match TRBD2. Trimming took 4 bases from V and 6 from J; bases not matched to a gene: 9. Looked up from germline, CDR1 is LNHDA and CDR2 is SQIVND (reference sequence). CDR3 size: 15 residues. In DNA form, the CDR3 reads TGTGCCAGTAGTAGCTCGGGGGGGCTGGGGGATACGCAGTATTTT. Translated: CASSSSGGLGDTQYF.

The chain carries TRBV12-3 or TRBV12-4 and TRBJ2-5; unclear D gene. The V end was cut by 2 bases, the J end by 2 bases, with 6 bases between. CDR3 length equals 13 residues. The CDR3 bases are TGTGCCAGCAGTTTACCAGCACAAGAGACCCAGTACTTC. Protein product: CASSLPAQETQYF.

As DNA, the CDR3 is TGTGCCTGTTCGACCGTGAAAGCGGGCCTATACGAGCAGTACTTC. Residues: CACSTVKAGLYEQYF. V gene TRBV28 combines with J gene TRBJ2-7; maybe TRBD2 (6 bases). The V end lost 11 bases, the J end lost 4 bases, and 24 bases lay between the germline ends. In germline, CDR1 is MDHEN, CDR2 SYDVKM. There are 15 residues in the CDR3. The full variable domain, in which reference TRBV28 and TRBJ2-7 provide the parts outside the CDR3, is DVKVTQSSRYLVKRTGEKVFLECVQDMDHENMFWYRQDPGLGLRLIYFSYDVKMKEKGDIPEGYSVSREKKERFSLILESASTNQTSMYLCACSTVKAGLYEQYFGPGTRLTVT.

This clone was seen only a few times. The chain carries TRBV6-5 and TRBJ1-5; possibly TRBD1 for D (5 bases). The CDR3 is made up of 15 amino acids. V lost 2 bases and J lost 3, with 11 bases in between. CDR1 MNHEY and CDR2 SVGAGI come from the germline V gene. Here the CDR3 reads CASSYDSGSNQPQHF. CDR3 nucleotides: TGTGCCAGCAGTTACGATTCAGGGTCCAATCAGCCCCAGCATTTT.

This sequence joins TRBV2 and TRBJ2-2; possible D gene TRBD2, 6 bases. The CDR3 runs 13 residues. Trimming left V 5 bases short and J 7 bases short, with 11 bases between. The germline V gene encodes CDR1 SNHLY and CDR2 FYNNEI. CDR3 nucleotides: TGTGCCAGCAGTTGGACTATTAACGGGGAGCTGTTTTTT. Amino acids: CASSWTINGELFF.

The CDR3 DNA sequence: TGTGCCAGCAGCCCCGGGACGGCCTATGGCTACACCTTC. This encodes CASSPGTAYGYTF. The chain has TRBV7-6 and TRBJ1-2, with D tentatively TRBD1 (5 bases). Germline values: CDR1 SGHVS, CDR2 FNYEAQ. The CDR3 consists of 13 residues. With 5 bases removed from V and 4 bases from J, the gap between germline ends came to 11 bases.

The gene calls are TRBV6-5 and TRBJ1-4; D might be TRBD1 (5 bases). This CDR3 is 13 amino acids long. Germline lookup yields CDR1 MNHEY and CDR2 SVGAGI. Trimming removed 6 bases at V and 10 bases at J, with 15 bases between. Here the CDR3 DNA reads TGTGCCAGCAGACTGGAGAGGGGAGCAAAACTGTTTTTT. Residues: CASRLERGAKLFF.

This clone was seen a few times. The rearrangement links TRBV19 to TRBJ1-1; TRBD1 matches 8 bases. The J segment lost 1 base and the V segment lost 6 bases, leaving 4 bases of the junction unmatched. The germline gives CDR1 LNHDA, CDR2 SQIVND (reference sequence). CDR3 size: 14 residues. The CDR3 sequence is CASRDRAWNTEAFF. The CDR3 bases are TGTGCCAGTAGGGACAGGGCCTGGAACACTGAAGCTTTCTTT.

On this clone itself: The junction departs from germline at one end; a sequencing error may be responsible. The chain uses TRBV6-5 and TRBJ1-2, with 7 bases identical to TRBD1. The CDR3 runs to 11 residues. CDR1 and CDR2 (germline): MNHEY, SVGAGI. This CDR3 reads CASSQGQSRFF. The CDR3, as DNA: TGTGCCAGCAGTCAGGGACAGAGTCGATTCTTC.

V and J are TRBV3-1 (or the pseudogene TRBV3-2) and TRBJ1-1; D uncertain. The CDR3 totals 15 residues. Trimming removed 0 bases from V and 7 bases from J, with 15 bases in between. Germline V gene lookup returns CDR1 LGHDT and CDR2 YNNKEL (reference sequence). CDR3 in amino acids: CASSQEPEAKVEAFF. CDR3 in DNA: TGTGCCAGCAGCCAAGAGCCGGAGGCTAAGGTTGAAGCTTTCTTT.

The J gene is TRBJ1-2, the V gene TRBV7-9; no clear D. CDR1 is SEHNR, CDR2 FQNEAQ, per germline (reference sequence). The CDR3 is 14 residues long. Trimming took 6 bases from V and 6 from J, leaving 17 bases between them. CDR3 in amino acids: CASSFTPFGDGYTF. CDR3 nucleotide sequence: TGTGCCAGCAGTTTCACACCCTTTGGCGATGGCTACACCTTC. The whole variable domain, filled in from reference TRBV7-9 and TRBJ1-2, reads DTGVSQNPRHKITKRGQNVTFRCDPISEHNRLYWYRQTLGQGPEFLTYFQNEAQLEKSRLLSDRFSAERPKGSFSTLEIQRTEQGDSAMYLCASSFTPFGDGYTFGSGTRLTVV.

This sequence joins TRBV19 and TRBJ1-2; D is perhaps TRBD1 (5 bases). V dropped 4 bases and J dropped 5 bases, with 11 bases sitting between them. Per the germline V gene, CDR1 is LNHDA and CDR2 is SQIVND (reference sequence). The CDR3 consists of 13 residues. The DNA of the CDR3 is TGTGCCAGTAGTAACACAGGAAAGTATGGCTACACCTTC. Protein product: CASSNTGKYGYTF.